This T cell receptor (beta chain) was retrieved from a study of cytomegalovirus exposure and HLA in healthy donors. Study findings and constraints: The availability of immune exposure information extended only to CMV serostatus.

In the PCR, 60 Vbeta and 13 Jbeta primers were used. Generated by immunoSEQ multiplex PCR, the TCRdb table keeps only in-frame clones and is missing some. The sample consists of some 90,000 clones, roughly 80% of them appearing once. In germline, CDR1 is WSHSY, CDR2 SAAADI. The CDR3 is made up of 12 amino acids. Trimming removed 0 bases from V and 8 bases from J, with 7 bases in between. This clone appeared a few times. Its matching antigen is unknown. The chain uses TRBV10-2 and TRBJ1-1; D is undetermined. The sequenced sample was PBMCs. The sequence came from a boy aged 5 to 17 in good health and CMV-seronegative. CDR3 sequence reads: CASSESSSEAFF. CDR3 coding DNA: TGCGCCAGCAGTGAGTCAAGTAGCGAAGCTTTCTTT.